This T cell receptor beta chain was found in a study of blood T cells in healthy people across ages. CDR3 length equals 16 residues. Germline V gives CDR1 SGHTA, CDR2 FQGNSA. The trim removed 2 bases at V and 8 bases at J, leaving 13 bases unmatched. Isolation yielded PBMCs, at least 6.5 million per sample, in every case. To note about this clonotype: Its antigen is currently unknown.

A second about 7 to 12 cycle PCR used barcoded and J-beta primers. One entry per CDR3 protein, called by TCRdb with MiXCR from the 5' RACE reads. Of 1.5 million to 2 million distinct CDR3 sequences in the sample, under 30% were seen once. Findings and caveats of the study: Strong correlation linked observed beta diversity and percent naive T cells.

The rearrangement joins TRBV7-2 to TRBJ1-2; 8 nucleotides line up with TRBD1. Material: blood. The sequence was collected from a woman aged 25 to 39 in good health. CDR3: CASSLRAGGATEGYTF. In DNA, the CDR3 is TGTGCCAGCAGCTTAAGGGCAGGGGGCGCGACAGAAGGCTACACCTTC.